This T cell receptor (beta chain) originates from a study of cytomegalovirus exposure and HLA in healthy donors. Trimming took 4 bases from V and 5 from J, leaving 14 bases between them. The CDR3 sequence is 14 residues long. Germline V lookup: CDR1 LNHDA, CDR2 SQIVND (reference sequence). The primer mix had 60 Vbeta and 13 Jbeta primers. TCRdb's copy holds only in-frame clones and misses some; the assay was immunoSEQ multiplex PCR. The data contain around 130,000 clones, 74% of them seen just once; the ten biggest clones take up around 6.6%. This chain joins TRBV19 and TRBJ2-5; weak D call: TRBD2 (5 bases). This TCR came from a man aged 40-50 years in good health and CMV-seropositive. Sample: PBMCs. Here the CDR3 reads CASSTMTGRETQYF. CDR3 in DNA: TGTGCCAGTAGTACGATGACGGGAAGGGAGACCCAGTACTTC. Full variable domain (remainder filled in from reference TRBV19 and TRBJ2-5): DGGITQSPKYLFRKEGQNVTLSCEQNLNHDAMYWYRQDPGQGLRLIYYSQIVNDFQKGDIAEGYSVSREKKESFPLTVTSAQKNPTAFYLCASSTMTGRETQYFGPGTRLLVL.